The rows below give T cell receptor beta chains drawn from one sample of a study of beta chain features in type 1 diabetes. Libraries were prepared by immunoSEQ multiplex PCR; TCRdb keeps only in-frame clonotypes and omits some of them. The sample has about 99,000 clones; under 30% are singletons. Material for sequencing was central memory CD4+ T cells from blood. The receptors stem from a woman younger than 30 with type 1 diabetes. The CDR3 runs from the conserved cysteine through the conserved F or W. D genes are given only for firm matches. Some rows have no size entry. The others give once, few or many, or a class for an expanded clone.

size	V	J	D	CDR3	DNA
-	TRBV2	TRBJ2-2	TRBD1	CASSPGQGARAGELFF	TGTGCCAGCAGTCCAGGACAGGGGGCAAGAGCCGGGGAGCTGTTTTTT
-	TRBV28	TRBJ1-1	-	CATSRVSGNTEAFF	TGTGCCACCTCGAGGGTATCCGGGAACACTGAAGCTTTCTTT
-	TRBV29-1	TRBJ2-7	-	CSVETGAYEQYF	TGCAGCGTGGAAACGGGAGCCTACGAGCAGTACTTC
-	TRBV29-1	TRBJ2-2	-	CSVASQGGELFF	TGCAGCGTTGCCTCACAGGGCGGGGAGCTGTTTTTT
-	TRBV2	TRBJ2-3	TRBD2	CASPPAGIIGTDTQYF	TGTGCCAGCCCGCCAGCGGGAATAATCGGCACAGATACGCAGTATTTT
-	TRBV5-4	TRBJ1-1	-	CASSRDTEAFF	TGTGCCAGCAGCCGAGACACTGAAGCTTTCTTT
-	TRBV21-1	TRBJ2-5	-	CASSKDEGESDETQYF	TGTGCCAGCAGCAAAGATGAGGGGGAGTCGGATGAGACCCAGTACTTC
-	TRBV4-2	TRBJ2-2	-	CASSQESQRSGELFF	TGTGCCAGCAGCCAAGAAAGTCAGCGATCCGGGGAGCTGTTTTTT
few	TRBV29-1	TRBJ1-2	TRBD1	CSVEGRGNNYGYTF	TGCAGCGTTGAAGGCAGGGGGAATAACTATGGCTACACCTTC
few	TRBV5-4	TRBJ2-1	TRBD2	CASRRTSGSNEQFF	TGTGCCAGCAGACGGACTAGCGGGTCCAATGAGCAGTTCTTC
-	TRBV7-3	TRBJ2-2	TRBD1	CASSLEGQGARSTGELFF	TGTGCCAGCAGCCTAGAGGGACAGGGGGCGCGATCGACCGGGGAGCTGTTTTTT
-	TRBV5-4	TRBJ1-4	-	CASSLGRGQSTNEKLFF	TGTGCCAGCAGCTTGGGCCGCGGACAGTCAACTAATGAAAAACTGTTTTTT
-	TRBV6-1	TRBJ2-1	-	CASTQAASRESEQFF	TGTGCCAGCACCCAAGCGGCTAGCCGGGAGTCTGAGCAGTTCTTC
once	TRBV18	TRBJ1-2	-	CASSRPKTEYGYTF	TGTGCCAGCTCACGGCCGAAAACGGAGTATGGCTACACCTTC
-	TRBV5-1	TRBJ1-2	-	CASSLGGASTYGYTF	TGCGCCAGCAGCTTGGGAGGCGCATCGACCTATGGCTACACCTTC
many	TRBV27	TRBJ2-7	TRBD2	CASRTVAGVRWEQYF	TGTGCCAGCCGAACCGTGGCGGGAGTGAGGTGGGAGCAGTACTTC
few	TRBV10-3	TRBJ1-5	TRBD1	CAISGAPTGNNQPQHF	TGTGCCATCTCCGGGGCCCCGACAGGGAACAATCAGCCCCAGCATTTT
-	TRBV18	TRBJ2-2	TRBD1	CASSPQGQGTTGELFF	TGTGCCAGCTCACCACAAGGACAGGGAACGACCGGGGAGCTGTTTTTT
-	TRBV5-1	TRBJ2-7	-	CASSSAPVGDSYEQYF	TGCGCCAGCAGCTCGGCCCCCGTCGGGGACTCCTACGAGCAGTACTTC
-	TRBV30	TRBJ2-3	TRBD2	CAWSGSWTSGGASTQYF	TGTGCCTGGAGTGGGTCATGGACTAGCGGGGGGGCATCCACGCAGTATTTT
-	TRBV5-1	TRBJ2-2	-	CASSLGTEHTGELFF	TGCGCCAGCAGCTTGGGGACAGAACACACCGGGGAGCTGTTTTTT
-	TRBV6-1	TRBJ1-4	-	CASSEGQGATNEKLFF	TGTGCCAGCAGTGAAGGGCAGGGTGCAACTAATGAAAAACTGTTTTTT
few	TRBV15	TRBJ2-5	TRBD2	CATSSAPNRAGGEETQYF	TGTGCCACCAGCAGTGCCCCGAATCGTGCGGGGGGCGAAGAGACCCAGTACTTC
few	TRBV5-1	TRBJ2-1	TRBD2	CASSGLAGVMGNEQFF	TGCGCCAGCAGCGGATTAGCGGGAGTAATGGGCAATGAGCAGTTCTTC
-	TRBV21-1	TRBJ2-1	-	CASKGLAPHNEQFF	TGTGCCAGCAAGGGACTAGCGCCCCACAATGAGCAGTTCTTC
-	TRBV4-3	TRBJ1-2	-	CASSPGEGGGYTF	TGCGCCAGCAGCCCAGGTGAGGGTGGCGGCTACACCTTC
few	TRBV5-1	TRBJ2-1	TRBD2	CASSLDRGTSGRQQFF	TGCGCCAGCAGCTTGGATCGGGGGACTAGCGGGAGACAGCAGTTCTTC
-	TRBV18	TRBJ2-7	-	CASSPSPPGQSLYEQYF	TGTGCCAGCTCACCATCCCCCCCGGGTCAGTCCTTGTACGAGCAGTACTTC
-	TRBV19	TRBJ2-7	-	CASSNPSPGYEQYF	TGTGCCAGTAGTAACCCTTCCCCAGGGTACGAGCAGTACTTC